This T cell receptor (beta chain) was captured in a study of blood T cells in healthy people across ages. Regarding the study as a whole: With unsorted PBMCs, a conclusive comparison of naive versus antigen-experienced cells was not possible. Age showed a roughly linear inverse relationship with TCR beta diversity per million T cells.

PCR was performed a second time for 7 to 11 cycles using a sample-barcoded 5' primer and a J-beta primer mix. Template switching added a 12-random-nucleotide identifier to every cDNA molecule. Each sample yielded at least 2.5 million CDR3-containing paired-end reads. Using its own MiXCR run on the 5' RACE reads, TCRdb lists one record per CDR3 protein. The sample lists hundreds of thousands of distinct CDR3 sequences, 55% to 70% occurring once. This clonotype was recorded a few times. No antigen is known for it. Material: blood. This TCR derives from a man aged 25-45 years in good health.

The CDR3 region has the DNA TGTGCCAGCAGTTACGACCCTAGCGGGACGCAAGAGACCCAGTACTTC. Its protein product is CASSYDPSGTQETQYF. The V call is TRBV6-6, the J call TRBJ2-5, with TRBD2 identical over 9 bases. The germline CDR1 and CDR2 sequences are MNHNY and SVGAGI (reference sequence). The ends lost 2 bases at V and 2 bases at J; junction bases unmatched: 6. This CDR3 is 16 amino acids long.